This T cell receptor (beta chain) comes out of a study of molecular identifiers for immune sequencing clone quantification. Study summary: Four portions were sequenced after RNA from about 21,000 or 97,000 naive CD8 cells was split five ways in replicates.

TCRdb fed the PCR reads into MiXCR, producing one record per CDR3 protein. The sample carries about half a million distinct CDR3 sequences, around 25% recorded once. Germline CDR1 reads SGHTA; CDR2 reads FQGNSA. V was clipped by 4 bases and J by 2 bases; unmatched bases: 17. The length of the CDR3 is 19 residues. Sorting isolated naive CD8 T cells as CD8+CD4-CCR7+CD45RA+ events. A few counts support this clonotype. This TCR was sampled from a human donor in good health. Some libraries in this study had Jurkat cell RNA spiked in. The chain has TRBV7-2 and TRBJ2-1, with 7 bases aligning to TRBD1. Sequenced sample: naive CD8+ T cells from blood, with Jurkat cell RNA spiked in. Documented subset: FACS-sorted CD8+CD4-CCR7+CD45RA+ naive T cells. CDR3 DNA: TGTGCCAGCAGCTCCTCTAGGGGGCAGGCGGAGTCCCCCTACAATGAGCAGTTCTTC. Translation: CASSSSRGQAESPYNEQFF.